The source of this TCR beta chain is a study of blood T cell repertoires in COVID-19. As for the study in general: T cells, B-cell-depleted T cells, or PBMCs provided the cDNA or gDNA that served as material.

Sequencing used immunoSEQ multiplex PCR; TCRdb keeps in-frame clones, though not all of them. This sample has approximately 290,000 clones, with roughly 84% found just once. The CDR3 spans 15 residues. In germline, CDR1 is LGHDT, CDR2 YNNKEL (reference sequence). V lost 4 bases, J lost 2 bases, and 12 bases lay in between. J is TRBJ2-1 and V is TRBV3-1 (or the pseudogene TRBV3-2), with D perhaps matching TRBD2 (6 bases). Source material: peripheral blood. The source of this sequence is a human donor with COVID-19, enrolled during active disease. The donor label of this sample is uncertain. The CDR3 DNA reads as TGTGCCAGCAGCCGGGACTCTGTCCCCTACAATGAGCAGTTCTTC. This gives the protein CASSRDSVPYNEQFF.